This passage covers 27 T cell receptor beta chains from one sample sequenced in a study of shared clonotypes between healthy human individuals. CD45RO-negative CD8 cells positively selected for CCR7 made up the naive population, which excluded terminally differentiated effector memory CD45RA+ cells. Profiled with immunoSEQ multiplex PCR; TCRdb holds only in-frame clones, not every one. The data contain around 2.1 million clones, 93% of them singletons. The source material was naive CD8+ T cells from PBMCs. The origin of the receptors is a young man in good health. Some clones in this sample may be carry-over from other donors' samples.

CDR3 nucleotides: TGTGCCAGCAGCCCCGGAGCGGGAGGATGGAGGGCCGGGGAGCTGTTTTTT. This translates into CASSPGAGGWRAGELFF. The chain is built from TRBV9 and TRBJ2-2; 9 bases are a match to TRBD2. CDR1 and CDR2 from the germline V gene are SGDLS and YYNGEE. The CDR3 runs to 17 residues. The ends lost 4 bases at V and 6 bases at J; junction bases unmatched: 13.

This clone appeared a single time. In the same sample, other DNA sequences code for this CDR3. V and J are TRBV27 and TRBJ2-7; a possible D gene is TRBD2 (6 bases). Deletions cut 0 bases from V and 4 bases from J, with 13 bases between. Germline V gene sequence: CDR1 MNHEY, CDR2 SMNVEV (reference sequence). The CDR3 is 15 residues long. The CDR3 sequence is CASSLSAGWGYEQYF. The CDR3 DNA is TGTGCCAGCAGTTTATCTGCGGGGTGGGGATACGAGCAGTACTTC.

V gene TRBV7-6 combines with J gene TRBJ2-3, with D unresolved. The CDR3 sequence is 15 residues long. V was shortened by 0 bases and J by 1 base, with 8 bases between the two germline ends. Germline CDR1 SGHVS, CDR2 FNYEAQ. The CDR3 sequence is CASSLAPRGTDTQYF. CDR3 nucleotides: TGTGCCAGCAGCTTAGCGCCACGGGGCACAGATACGCAGTATTTT.

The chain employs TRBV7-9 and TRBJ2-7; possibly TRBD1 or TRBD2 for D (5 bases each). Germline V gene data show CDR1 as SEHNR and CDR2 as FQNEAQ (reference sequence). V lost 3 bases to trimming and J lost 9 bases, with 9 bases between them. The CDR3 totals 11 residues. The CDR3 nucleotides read TGTGCCAGCAGCTTGGGGGACGGGCAGTACTTC. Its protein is CASSLGDGQYF.

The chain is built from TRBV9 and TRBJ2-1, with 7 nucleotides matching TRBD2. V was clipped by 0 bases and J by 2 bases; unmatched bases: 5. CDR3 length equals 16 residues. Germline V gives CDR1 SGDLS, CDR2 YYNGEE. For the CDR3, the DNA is TGTGCCAGCAGCGTAGAGGAGCGGGGTACCTACAATGAGCAGTTCTTC. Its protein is CASSVEERGTYNEQFF.

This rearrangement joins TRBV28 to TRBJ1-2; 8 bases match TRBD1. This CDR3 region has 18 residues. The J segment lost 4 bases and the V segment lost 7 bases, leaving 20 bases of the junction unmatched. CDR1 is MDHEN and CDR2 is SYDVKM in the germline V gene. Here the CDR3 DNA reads TGTGCCAGCAAACCAATCGGGACAGGCGGCCCTCCTGGCTATGGCTACACCTTC. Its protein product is CASKPIGTGGPPGYGYTF.

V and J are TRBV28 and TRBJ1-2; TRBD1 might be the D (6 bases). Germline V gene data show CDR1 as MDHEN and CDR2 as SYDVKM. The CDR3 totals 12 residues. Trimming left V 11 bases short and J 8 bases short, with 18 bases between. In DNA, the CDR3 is TGTGCCGTCTTAATCGGGGGCGACGGCTACACCTTC. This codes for CAVLIGGDGYTF.

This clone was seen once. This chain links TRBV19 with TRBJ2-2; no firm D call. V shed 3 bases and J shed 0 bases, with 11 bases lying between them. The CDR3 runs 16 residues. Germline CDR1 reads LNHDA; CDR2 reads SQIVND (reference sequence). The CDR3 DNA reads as TGTGCCAGTAGTATCATGGCAGGCGCGAACACCGGGGAGCTGTTTTTT. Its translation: CASSIMAGANTGELFF.

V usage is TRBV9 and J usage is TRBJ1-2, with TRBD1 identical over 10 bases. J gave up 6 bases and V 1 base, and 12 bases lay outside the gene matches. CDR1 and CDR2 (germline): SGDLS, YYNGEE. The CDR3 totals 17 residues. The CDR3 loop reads CASSVTPGGQGSNGYTF. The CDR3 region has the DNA TGTGCCAGCAGCGTAACGCCGGGGGGACAGGGGTCGAATGGCTACACCTTC.

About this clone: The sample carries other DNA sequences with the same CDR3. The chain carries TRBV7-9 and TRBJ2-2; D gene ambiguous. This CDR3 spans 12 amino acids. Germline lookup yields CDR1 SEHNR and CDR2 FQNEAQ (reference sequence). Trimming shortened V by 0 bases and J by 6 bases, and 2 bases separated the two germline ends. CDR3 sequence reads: CASSLAAGELFF. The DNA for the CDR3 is TGTGCCAGCAGCTTAGCGGCCGGGGAGCTGTTTTTT. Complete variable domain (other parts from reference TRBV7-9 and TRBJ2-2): DTGVSQNPRHKITKRGQNVTFRCDPISEHNRLYWYRQTLGQGPEFLTYFQNEAQLEKSRLLSDRFSAERPKGSFSTLEIQRTEQGDSAMYLCASSLAAGELFFGEGSRLTVL.

The CDR3: CASSPLREFVETQYF. The CDR3 region has the DNA TGTGCCAGCAGCCCATTGCGGGAGTTCGTAGAGACCCAGTACTTC. The rearrangement joins TRBV7-9 to TRBJ2-5, with 7 bases identical to TRBD2. The germline gives CDR1 SEHNR, CDR2 FQNEAQ (reference sequence). There are 15 residues in the CDR3. V dropped 5 bases and J dropped 4; count of bases not matched to a gene: 10.

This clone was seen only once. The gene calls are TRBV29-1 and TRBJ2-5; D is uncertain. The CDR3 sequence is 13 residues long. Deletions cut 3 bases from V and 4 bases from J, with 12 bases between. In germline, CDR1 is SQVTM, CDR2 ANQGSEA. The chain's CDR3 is CSVELEISETQYF. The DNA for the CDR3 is TGCAGCGTTGAGTTGGAAATCTCAGAGACCCAGTACTTC.

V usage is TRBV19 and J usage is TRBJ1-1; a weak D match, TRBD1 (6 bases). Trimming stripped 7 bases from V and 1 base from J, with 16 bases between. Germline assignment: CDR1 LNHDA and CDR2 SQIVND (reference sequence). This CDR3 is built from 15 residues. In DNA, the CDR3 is TGTGCCAGTACCACCGATGGACAGCCGAACACTGAAGCTTTCTTT. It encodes CASTTDGQPNTEAFF.

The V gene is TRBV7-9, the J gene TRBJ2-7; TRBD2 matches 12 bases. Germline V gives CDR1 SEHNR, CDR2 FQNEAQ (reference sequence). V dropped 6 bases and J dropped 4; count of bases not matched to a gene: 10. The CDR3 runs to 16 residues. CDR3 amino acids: CASRTSGSDGTYEQYF. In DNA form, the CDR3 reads TGTGCCAGCAGGACTAGCGGGAGCGACGGCACGTACGAGCAGTACTTC.

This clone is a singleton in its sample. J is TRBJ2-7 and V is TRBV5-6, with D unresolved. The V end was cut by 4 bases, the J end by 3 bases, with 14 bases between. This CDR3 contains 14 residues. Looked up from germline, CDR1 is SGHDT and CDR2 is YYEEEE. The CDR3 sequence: CASSAALVLYEQYF. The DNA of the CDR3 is TGTGCCAGCAGCGCGGCCCTAGTCCTCTACGAGCAGTACTTC.

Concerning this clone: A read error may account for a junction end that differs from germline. The CDR3 loop reads CASTLAGGPGELFF. The DNA for the CDR3 is TGTGCCAGCACTTTAGCGGGAGGGCCCGGGGAGCTGTTTTTT. The chain has TRBV27 and TRBJ2-2; 11 nucleotides line up with TRBD2. CDR1 and CDR2 from the germline V gene are MNHEY and SMNVEV (reference sequence). The CDR3 loop spans 14 amino acids.

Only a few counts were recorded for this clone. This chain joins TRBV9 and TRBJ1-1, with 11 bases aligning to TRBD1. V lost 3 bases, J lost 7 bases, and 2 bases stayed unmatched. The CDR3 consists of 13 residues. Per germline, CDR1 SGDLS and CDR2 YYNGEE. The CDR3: CASSAGQGVEAFF. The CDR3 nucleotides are TGTGCCAGCAGCGCGGGACAGGGGGTTGAAGCTTTCTTT.

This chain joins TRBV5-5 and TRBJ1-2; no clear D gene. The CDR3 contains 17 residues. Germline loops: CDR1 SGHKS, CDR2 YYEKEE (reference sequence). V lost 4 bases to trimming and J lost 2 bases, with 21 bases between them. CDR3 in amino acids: CASSLQIFAGRNYGYTF. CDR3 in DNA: TGTGCCAGCAGCCTACAAATCTTCGCCGGGAGGAACTATGGCTACACCTTC.

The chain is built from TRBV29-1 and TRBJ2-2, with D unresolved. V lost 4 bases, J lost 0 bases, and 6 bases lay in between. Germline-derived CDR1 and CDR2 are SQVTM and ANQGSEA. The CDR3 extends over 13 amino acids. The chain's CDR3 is CSVAEANTGELFF. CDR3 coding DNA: TGCAGCGTTGCGGAAGCGAACACCGGGGAGCTGTTTTTT.

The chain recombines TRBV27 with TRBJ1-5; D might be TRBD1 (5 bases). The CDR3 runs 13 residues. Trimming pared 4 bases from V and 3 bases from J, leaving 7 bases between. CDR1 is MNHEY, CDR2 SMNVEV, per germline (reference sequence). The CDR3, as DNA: TGTGCCAGCAGTTGGGGGGTCAATCAGCCCCAGCATTTT. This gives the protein CASSWGVNQPQHF.

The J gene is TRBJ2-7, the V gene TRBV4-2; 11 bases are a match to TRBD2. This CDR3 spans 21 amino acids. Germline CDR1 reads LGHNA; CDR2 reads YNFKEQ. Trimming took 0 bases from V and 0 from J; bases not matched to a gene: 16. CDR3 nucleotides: TGTGCCAGCAGCCAAGATGGATTAGGGACTAGCGGAATTCGAATCTCCTACGAGCAGTACTTC. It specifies CASSQDGLGTSGIRISYEQYF.

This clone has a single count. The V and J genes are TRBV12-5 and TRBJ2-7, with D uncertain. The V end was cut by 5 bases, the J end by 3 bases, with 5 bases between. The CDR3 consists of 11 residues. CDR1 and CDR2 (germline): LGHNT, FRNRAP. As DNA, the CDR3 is TGTGCTAGTGGTCCCAACTACGAGCAGTACTTC. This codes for CASGPNYEQYF.

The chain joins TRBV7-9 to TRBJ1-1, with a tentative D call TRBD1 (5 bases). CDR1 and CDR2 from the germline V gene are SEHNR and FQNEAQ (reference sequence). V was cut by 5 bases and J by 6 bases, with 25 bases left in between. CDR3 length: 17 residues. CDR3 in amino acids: CASSPRDGLTPEAEAFF. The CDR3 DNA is TGTGCCAGCAGCCCTCGGGACGGCCTCACCCCGGAGGCTGAAGCTTTCTTT.

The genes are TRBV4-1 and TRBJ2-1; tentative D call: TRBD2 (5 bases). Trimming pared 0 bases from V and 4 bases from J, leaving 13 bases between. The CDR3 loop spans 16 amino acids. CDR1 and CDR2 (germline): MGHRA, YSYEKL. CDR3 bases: TGCGCCAGCAGCCAAGAAGTTAGGACTCGATACAATGAGCAGTTCTTC. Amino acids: CASSQEVRTRYNEQFF.

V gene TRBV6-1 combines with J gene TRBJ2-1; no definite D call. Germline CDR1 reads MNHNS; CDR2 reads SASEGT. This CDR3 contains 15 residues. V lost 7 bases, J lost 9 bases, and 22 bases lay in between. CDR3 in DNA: TGTGCCAGCATTCTAGGTGGTGAGTTTCAATCTGAGCAGTTCTTC. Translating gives CASILGGEFQSEQFF.

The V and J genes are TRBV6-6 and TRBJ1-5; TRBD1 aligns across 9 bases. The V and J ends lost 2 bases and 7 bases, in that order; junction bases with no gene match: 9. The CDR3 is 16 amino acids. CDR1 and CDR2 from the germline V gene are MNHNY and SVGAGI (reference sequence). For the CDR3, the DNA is TGTGCCAGCAGTTACCGGACAGGGGAAGTGGGGCAGCCCCAGCATTTT. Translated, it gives CASSYRTGEVGQPQHF.

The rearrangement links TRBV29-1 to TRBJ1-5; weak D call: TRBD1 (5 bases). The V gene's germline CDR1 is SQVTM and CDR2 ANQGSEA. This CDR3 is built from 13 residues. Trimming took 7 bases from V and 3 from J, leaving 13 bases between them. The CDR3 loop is CSARDGHNQPQHF. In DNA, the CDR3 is TGCAGCGCCCGGGACGGACACAATCAGCCCCAGCATTTT.